Listed here are 18 T cell receptor beta chains from one sample, sequenced in a study of post-analysis software for immune sequencing data. cDNA libraries of TCR beta carried unique molecular identifiers. From the PCR reads, TCRdb called clonotypes with MiXCR, one entry per CDR3 protein. The table lists fewer than 600,000 distinct CDR3 sequences, roughly 45% of them singletons. Their antigen targets remain unknown. Study findings and constraints: Patients carried roughly 5 TRBV segments more frequently than controls did, and TRBV5-6, TRBV5-1 and TRBV20-1 were among them.

Specimen: blood. Every receptor here comes from a girl aged 10 to 17 with multiple sclerosis.

The CDR3: CASSIAQDKGDYEQYF. For the CDR3, the DNA is TGTGCCAGCAGCATTGCACAGGACAAGGGAGACTACGAGCAGTACTTC. The chain links TRBV7-9 to TRBJ2-7; tentatively, D is TRBD1 or TRBD2 (5 bases each). This CDR3 spans 16 amino acids. Germline V gene lookup returns CDR1 SEHNR and CDR2 FQNEAQ (reference sequence). V gave up 5 bases and J gave up 3 bases, with 20 bases separating them.

Only a few counts were recorded for this clonotype. This chain links TRBV14 with TRBJ2-7, with D unclear. Germline V gene data show CDR1 as SGHDN and CDR2 as FVKESK. The V and J ends lost 5 bases and 5 bases respectively, with 10 bases between them. This CDR3 spans 12 amino acids. The CDR3 bases are TGTGCCAGCAGCGAAGCTTGGAACGAGCAGTACTTC. Its protein product is CASSEAWNEQYF.

The V call is TRBV27, the J call TRBJ1-2; weak D call: TRBD1 (5 bases). Germline V gives CDR1 MNHEY, CDR2 SMNVEV (reference sequence). V dropped 5 bases and J dropped 2 bases, with 15 bases sitting between them. This CDR3 is 15 amino acids long. The CDR3 here is CASSPRGKGNYGYTF. CDR3 in DNA: TGTGCCAGCAGTCCCCGGGGCAAGGGGAACTATGGCTACACCTTC.

The chain couples TRBV10-3 to TRBJ2-1; D possibly corresponds to TRBD2 (5 bases). V was cut by 0 bases and J by 10 bases, with 16 bases left in between. The V gene's germline CDR1 is ENHRY and CDR2 SYGVKD. The CDR3 loop spans 15 amino acids. CDR3 bases: TGTGCCATCAGTGAGTCCTCTAGCCTCCCTTTCGAGCAGTTCTTC. It specifies CAISESSSLPFEQFF.

The chain employs TRBV27 and TRBJ1-4; D is perhaps TRBD1 (5 bases). CDR1 is MNHEY, CDR2 SMNVEV, per germline (reference sequence). The V end lost 4 bases, the J end lost 8 bases, and 14 bases lay between the germline ends. This CDR3 is built from 14 residues. CDR3 amino acids: CASSSPGPYEKLFF. The CDR3, as DNA: TGTGCCAGCAGTTCACCGGGACCGTACGAAAAACTGTTTTTT.

This clonotype was counted a few times. The chain joins TRBV20-1 to TRBJ2-1; no clear D gene. The CDR3 extends over 15 amino acids. Trimming pared 2 bases from V and 2 bases from J, leaving 13 bases between. Germline lookup yields CDR1 DFQATT and CDR2 SNEGSKA (reference sequence). CDR3 residues: CSARRIADPYNEQFF. In DNA, the CDR3 is TGCAGTGCTAGACGTATAGCCGATCCCTACAATGAGCAGTTCTTC.

The rearrangement uses TRBV27 and TRBJ2-7, with TRBD2 matching over 7 bases. Germline CDR1 and CDR2: MNHEY and SMNVEV (reference sequence). The CDR3 contains 18 residues. The trim removed 2 bases at V and 4 bases at J, leaving 17 bases unmatched. The CDR3 nucleotides read TGTGCCAGCAGTTTAAGGGTTCGAGCGGGGCCCCGGCCTTACGAGCAGTACTTC. Encoded protein: CASSLRVRAGPRPYEQYF.

In this sample, this clonotype turned up a few times. Here the CDR3 DNA reads TGCAGTGAGGGGAAGGGACTAGAAACCACCTACGAGCAGTACTTC. It translates to CSEGKGLETTYEQYF. The chain employs TRBV20-1 and TRBJ2-7, with 8 bases aligning to TRBD2. The V segment lost 7 bases and the J segment 2 bases; nucleotides outside the gene matches: 13. Germline V gene data show CDR1 as DFQATT and CDR2 as SNEGSKA (reference sequence). The CDR3 is made up of 15 amino acids.

The chain couples TRBV27 to TRBJ2-5; D unclear. The J call is doubtful: the DNA matches TRBJ2-7 better. This CDR3 region has 17 residues. Germline lookup yields CDR1 MNHEY and CDR2 SMNVEV (reference sequence). The CDR3 bases are TGTGCCAGCAGTTTAGGCCCAGCAGCCCTATTGGCTTACGAGCAGTACTTC. It specifies CASSLGPAALLAYEQYF.

This clonotype was detected a few times. J is TRBJ2-1 and V is TRBV7-9, with D uncertain. The germline gives CDR1 SEHNR, CDR2 FQNEAQ (reference sequence). CDR3 length: 15 amino acids. Trimming cost V 4 bases and J 1 base, with 11 bases left between them. CDR3 protein: CASSSGGFSYNEQFF. In DNA, the CDR3 is TGTGCCAGCAGCTCGGGCGGTTTTTCCTACAATGAGCAGTTCTTC.

This clonotype appeared a few times. This chain uses TRBV5-1 with TRBJ2-3, with 7 bases that match TRBD2. The V and J ends lost 4 bases and 1 base, in that order; junction bases with no gene match: 9. The germline CDR1 and CDR2 sequences are SGHRS and YFSETQ. The CDR3 consists of 16 residues. CDR3 nucleotides: TGCGCCAGCAGCGTGCCGTTGGGGGGGGGCACAGATACGCAGTATTTT. Translation gives CASSVPLGGGTDTQYF.

This clonotype came up a few times. The chain combines TRBV10-1 with TRBJ2-5; no firm D call. The end of the DNA is better explained by TRBJ2-7, so the J call may be wrong. The CDR3 runs 12 residues. CDR1 WNHNN and CDR2 SYGVQD come from the germline V gene (reference sequence). CDR3 loop: CASSDERDEQYF. CDR3 in DNA: TGCGCCAGCAGTGATGAACGCGACGAGCAGTACTTC.

The V and J genes are TRBV5-1 and TRBJ2-2; the match to TRBD2 covers 9 bases. This CDR3 is 16 amino acids long. With V trimmed by 4 bases and J by 3 bases, 7 bases remained unmatched. The germline V gene has CDR1 SGHRS and CDR2 YFSETQ. As DNA, the CDR3 is TGCGCCAGCAGCCCTTTAGCGGGAGAGGACACCGGGGAGCTGTTTTTT. This encodes CASSPLAGEDTGELFF.

The rearrangement joins TRBV10-2 to TRBJ2-1; weak D call: TRBD1 (5 bases). Germline CDR1 is WSHSY and CDR2 is SAAADI. V lost 8 bases and J 4 bases, leaving 6 bases between the germline ends. The CDR3 is 11 amino acids. The CDR3: CASGAYNEQFF. In DNA form, the CDR3 reads TGCGCCAGCGGGGCTTACAATGAGCAGTTCTTC.

This clonotype showed up just once. The rearrangement links TRBV20-1 to TRBJ1-1; maybe TRBD1 (5 bases). Germline CDR1 reads DFQATT; CDR2 reads SNEGSKA (reference sequence). V was clipped by 0 bases and J by 1 base, with 9 bases between them. This CDR3 comprises 14 residues. The CDR3 sequence: CSARDSRGNTEAFF. Here the CDR3 DNA reads TGCAGTGCTAGAGATTCAAGGGGGAACACTGAAGCTTTCTTT.

This clonotype was picked up a small number of times. The chain joins TRBV6-1 to TRBJ2-5; 11 bases match TRBD2. CDR1 and CDR2 from the germline V gene are MNHNS and SASEGT. Trimming removed 5 bases from V and 0 bases from J; junction bases left unmatched: 5. This CDR3 has 16 residues. This CDR3 is CASSQRLAGYQETQYF. CDR3 sequence (DNA): TGTGCCAGCAGTCAGAGACTAGCGGGATACCAAGAGACCCAGTACTTC.

The V and J genes are TRBV6-6 and TRBJ1-4; 7 positions agree with TRBD1. Trimming at V came to 8 bases and at J to 0 bases, leaving 3 bases not matched to a gene. The CDR3 has 14 amino acids. Germline CDR1 reads MNHNY; CDR2 reads SVGAGI (reference sequence). In nucleotides, the CDR3 is TGTGCCAGCCGGACAGGAACAACTAATGAAAAACTGTTTTTT. The encoded protein is CASRTGTTNEKLFF.

This CDR3 is CASSQDVGSGTSRGEQFF. CDR3 bases: TGCGCCAGCAGCCAAGATGTGGGTAGCGGGACGTCAAGGGGTGAGCAGTTCTTC. This chain joins TRBV4-1 and TRBJ2-1, with 8 nucleotides matching TRBD2. The V segment lost 0 bases and the J segment 9 bases; nucleotides outside the gene matches: 16. Germline CDR1 and CDR2: MGHRA and YSYEKL. CDR3 length equals 18 residues.